These T cell receptor beta chains were read from a single sample in a study of blood T cell repertoires in COVID-19. This table comes from immunoSEQ multiplex PCR, and its TCRdb copy is limited to in-frame clones, with some not included. This table holds around 390,000 clones, about 83% found once. The source material was PBMCs or T cells enriched from blood (not recorded which). Every receptor here comes from a woman in her fifties or sixties who had recovered from COVID-19. The CDR3 runs from the conserved cysteine through the conserved F or W. The order of the fields is V gene, J gene, CDR3 length, CDR3 protein.

>TRBV9|TRBJ1-3|15
CASSVVPTQGNTIYF
>TRBV4-2|TRBJ2-1|18
CASSQVGAGVNSYNEQFF
>TRBV6-2/TRBV6-3|TRBJ2-1|14
CASSYGTANNEQFF
>TRBV5-6|TRBJ1-1|16
CASSLVAGRGNTEAFF
>TRBV6-5|TRBJ1-2|13
CASSLTENYGYTF
>TRBV2|TRBJ2-2|15
CASRLDRANTGELFF
>TRBV27|TRBJ1-2|14
CASSSYRGLYGYTF
>TRBV7-8|TRBJ1-5|17
CASSHGRGRVSNQPQHF
>TRBV4-1|TRBJ2-1|16
CASSHPGDSPYNEQFF
>TRBV7-8|TRBJ1-2|16
CASSLGGQTGIYGYTF
>TRBV5-1|TRBJ1-6|15
CASSLSVRGPSPLHF
>TRBV2|TRBJ1-1|18
CASSEALHTGRKNTEAFF
>TRBV5-1|TRBJ1-3|15
CASSQGTDSGNTIYF
>TRBV27|TRBJ1-6|16
CASTVRGDRVISPLHF
>TRBV25-1|TRBJ2-1|15
CASSTGTGGVDEQFF
>TRBV18|TRBJ1-6|15
CASSPTGTGNSPLHF
>TRBV3-1/TRBV3-2|TRBJ2-7|15
CASSHPKRGEHEQYF
>TRBV18|TRBJ2-7|15
CASSPSTGARNEQYF
>TRBV7-8|TRBJ1-6|14
CASSLIRGPSPLHF
>TRBV2|TRBJ1-2|16
CASSAIRDGRSYGYTF
>TRBV7-2|TRBJ2-7|13
CASTFRGIDEQYF
>TRBV7-8|TRBJ1-2|16
CASSIGSAGFARGYTF
>TRBV11-2|TRBJ1-2|14
CASSLGRTNYGYTF
>TRBV2|TRBJ2-7|13
CASSERPYPGKYF
>TRBV6-5|TRBJ2-3|14
CASSRAGGRVTQYF
>TRBV7-2|TRBJ1-4|15
CASTQPEAGFAKLFF
>TRBV9|TRBJ1-2|15
CASRDVGTAPRGYTF
>TRBV7-9|TRBJ2-2|13
CASSLKNIGELFF
>TRBV2|TRBJ2-7|15
CASSEGSPFTYEQYF
>TRBV10-3|TRBJ2-1|12
CAISHDRTEQFF
>TRBV9|TRBJ2-2|18
CASSVGPWESLRSGELFF
>TRBV9|TRBJ2-7|14
CASSFSEGSYEQYF
>TRBV5-5|TRBJ2-2|15
CASSFWYGDTGELFF
>TRBV12-3/TRBV12-4|TRBJ2-3|12
CATRGPTDTQYF
>TRBV24-1|TRBJ1-6|15
CATKGRKGARSPLHF
>TRBV28|TRBJ2-1|14
CASYPDRYNNEQFF
>TRBV18|TRBJ1-2|15
CASSPTSGIGYGYTF
>TRBV6-1|TRBJ2-7|13
CASSEGTRYEQYF
>TRBV9|TRBJ1-2|14
CASSPGTSVYGYTF
>TRBV4-2|TRBJ1-1|14
CASSPQGVGTEAFF
>TRBV19|TRBJ1-2|15
CASQYRSEGIYGYTF
>TRBV19|TRBJ1-2|18
CASSMLPGQDLTNYGYTF
>TRBV28|TRBJ1-2|16
CASTVPGGGPNYGYTF
>TRBV13|TRBJ1-6|15
CASREGQVRNSPLHF
>TRBV7-2|TRBJ2-7|13
CASSFEDAYEQYF
>TRBV6-2/TRBV6-3|TRBJ1-1|12
CASSSQGTEAFF
>TRBV5-1|TRBJ2-4|13
CASTPPAGNIQYF
>TRBV2|TRBJ1-5|12
CASKGGGQPQHF
>TRBV27|TRBJ1-2|15
CASSPSTGFNYGYTF